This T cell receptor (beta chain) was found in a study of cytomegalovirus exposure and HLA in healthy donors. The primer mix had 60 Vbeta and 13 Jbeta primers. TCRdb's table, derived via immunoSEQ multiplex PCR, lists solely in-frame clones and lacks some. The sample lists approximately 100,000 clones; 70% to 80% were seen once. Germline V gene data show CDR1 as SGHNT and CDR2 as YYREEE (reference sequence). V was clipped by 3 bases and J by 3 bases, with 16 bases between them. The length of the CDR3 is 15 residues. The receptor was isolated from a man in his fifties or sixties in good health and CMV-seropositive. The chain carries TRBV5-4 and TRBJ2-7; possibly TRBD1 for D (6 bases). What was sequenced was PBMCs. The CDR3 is CASSSPGQSDYEQYF. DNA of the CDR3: TGTGCCAGCAGCTCGCCTGGACAGTCGGACTACGAGCAGTACTTC. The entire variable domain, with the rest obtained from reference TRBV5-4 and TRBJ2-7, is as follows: ETGVTQSPTHLIKTRGQQVTLRCSSQSGHNTVSWYQQALGQGPQFIFQYYREEENGRGNFPPRFSGLQFPNYSSELNVNALELDDSALYLCASSSPGQSDYEQYFGPGTRLTVT.